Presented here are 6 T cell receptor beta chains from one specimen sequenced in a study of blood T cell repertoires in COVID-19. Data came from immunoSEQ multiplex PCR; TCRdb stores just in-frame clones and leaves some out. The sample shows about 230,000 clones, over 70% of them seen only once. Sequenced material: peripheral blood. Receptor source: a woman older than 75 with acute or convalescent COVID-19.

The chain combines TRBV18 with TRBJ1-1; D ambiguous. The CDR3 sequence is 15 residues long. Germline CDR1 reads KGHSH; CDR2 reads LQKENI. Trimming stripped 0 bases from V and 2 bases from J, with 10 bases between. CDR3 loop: CASSPPEGINTEAFF. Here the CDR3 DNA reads TGTGCCAGCTCACCACCGGAGGGAATTAACACTGAAGCTTTCTTT.

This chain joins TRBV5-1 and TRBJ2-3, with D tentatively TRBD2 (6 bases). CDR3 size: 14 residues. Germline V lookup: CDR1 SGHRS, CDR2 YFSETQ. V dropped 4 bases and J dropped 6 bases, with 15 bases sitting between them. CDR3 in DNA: TGCGCCAGCAGCACGGGGGTGGGAGCCGATACGCAGTATTTT. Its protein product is CASSTGVGADTQYF.

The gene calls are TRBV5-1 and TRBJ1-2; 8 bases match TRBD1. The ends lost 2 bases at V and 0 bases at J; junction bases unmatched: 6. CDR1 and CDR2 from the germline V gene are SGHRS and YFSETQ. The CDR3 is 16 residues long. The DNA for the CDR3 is TGCGCCAGCAGCTTAACCGGGACAGGAGCTAACTATGGCTACACCTTC. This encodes CASSLTGTGANYGYTF.

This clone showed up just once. The CDR3 here is CASSSRGEGNTIYF. For the CDR3, the DNA is TGTGCCAGCAGTAGCAGGGGTGAGGGAAACACCATATATTTT. V usage is TRBV6-6 and J usage is TRBJ1-3; possible D gene TRBD1, 6 bases. This CDR3 has 14 residues. The germline V gene has CDR1 MNHNY and CDR2 SVGAGI (reference sequence). V gave up 5 bases and J gave up 4 bases, with 12 bases separating them.

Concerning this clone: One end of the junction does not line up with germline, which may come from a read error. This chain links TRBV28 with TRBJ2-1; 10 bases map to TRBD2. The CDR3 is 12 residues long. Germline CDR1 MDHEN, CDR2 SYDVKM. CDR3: CASSPPGLAGVF. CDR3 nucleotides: TGTGCCAGCAGCCCACCGGGGCTAGCGGGAGTCTTC. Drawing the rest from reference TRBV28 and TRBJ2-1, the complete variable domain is DVKVTQSSRYLVKRTGEKVFLECVQDMDHENMFWYRQDPGLGLRLIYFSYDVKMKEKGDIPEGYSVSREKKERFSLILESASTNQTSMYLCASSPPGLAGVFGPGTRLTVL.

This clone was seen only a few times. The CDR3 nucleotides read TGTGCCACCAGTATACAGCATAACTATGGCTACACCTTC. Encoded protein: CATSIQHNYGYTF. The chain combines TRBV24-1 with TRBJ1-2; D call uncertain. The V and J ends lost 6 bases and 1 base respectively, with 8 bases between them. The CDR3 consists of 13 residues. Germline CDR1 is KGHDR and CDR2 is SFDVKD.